The 9 T cell receptor beta chains in this list originate from one sample, sequenced in a study of control samples from healthy donors and cancer patients. Clones were read by immunoSEQ multiplex PCR, and TCRdb kept only the in-frame ones, dropping some. The sample contains some 100,000 clones, roughly 92% of which appear only once. The sequencing sample was made of blood. The source is a human donor in good health. The donor label of this sample is uncertain.

V and J are TRBV9 and TRBJ2-3, with D hard to call. Germline assignment: CDR1 SGDLS and CDR2 YYNGEE. The V end lost 0 bases, the J end lost 2 bases, and 4 bases lay between the germline ends. The CDR3 has 13 amino acids. CDR3 sequence: CASSVDVTDTQYF. The CDR3 DNA sequence: TGTGCCAGCAGCGTAGATGTCACAGATACGCAGTATTTT.

The chain combines TRBV18 with TRBJ2-1, with 7 bases identical to TRBD1. The germline V gene has CDR1 KGHSH and CDR2 LQKENI. The CDR3 has 15 amino acids. V shed 2 bases, J shed 9 bases, and the junction held 10 bases outside the gene matches. CDR3 sequence reads: CASSPSDRYRGEQFF. CDR3 coding DNA: TGTGCCAGCTCACCATCGGACAGGTATAGGGGTGAGCAGTTCTTC. Drawing the rest from reference TRBV18 and TRBJ2-1, the complete variable domain is NAGVMQNPRHLVRRRGQEARLRCSPMKGHSHVYWYRQLPEEGLKFMVYLQKENIIDESGMPKERFSAEFPKEGPSILRIQQVVRGDSAAYFCASSPSDRYRGEQFFGPGTRLTVL.

This sequence joins TRBV2 and TRBJ2-5; no reliable D call. CDR1 is SNHLY, CDR2 FYNNEI, per germline. CDR3 size: 13 residues. The germline V and J ends were trimmed by 4 bases and 2 bases, with 8 bases remaining between them. CDR3 in DNA: TGTGCCAGCAGTGCACTGGTACAAGAGACCCAGTACTTC. Residues: CASSALVQETQYF.

The chain has TRBV12-3 or TRBV12-4 and TRBJ2-2; unclear D gene. The CDR3 is 12 residues long. Trimming left V 3 bases short and J 6 bases short, with 5 bases between. The CDR3 protein is CASSFSAGELFF. The CDR3 bases are TGTGCCAGCAGTTTTAGTGCCGGGGAGCTGTTTTTT.

V usage is TRBV15 and J usage is TRBJ1-1, with a weak D call TRBD1 (5 bases). This CDR3 has 13 residues. Trimming shortened V by 1 base and J by 7 bases, and 10 bases separated the two germline ends. Germline V gene data show CDR1 as LNHNV and CDR2 as YYDKDF (reference sequence). The CDR3 here is CATSRGRVIEAFF. The DNA for the CDR3 is TGTGCCACCAGCAGAGGCAGGGTAATTGAAGCTTTCTTT. Full variable domain (missing parts from reference TRBV15 and TRBJ1-1): DAMVIQNPRYQVTQFGKPVTLSCSQTLNHNVMYWYQQKSSQAPKLLFHYYDKDFNNEADTPDNFQSRRPNTSFCFLDIRSPGLGDTAMYLCATSRGRVIEAFFGQGTRLTVV.

A single count supports this clone. The J gene is TRBJ1-6, the V gene TRBV5-6; D possibly corresponds to TRBD1 (5 bases). The CDR3 contains 14 residues. In germline, CDR1 is SGHDT, CDR2 YYEEEE. With 4 bases removed from V and 5 bases from J, the gap between germline ends came to 10 bases. The CDR3 DNA is TGTGCCAGCAGCCGCCGACAGAATAATTCACCCCTCCACTTT. Translating it yields CASSRRQNNSPLHF.

In this sample, this clone turned up once. The chain combines TRBV2 with TRBJ1-4, with TRBD1 identical over 10 bases. The J segment lost 8 bases and the V segment lost 6 bases, leaving 6 bases of the junction unmatched. The CDR3 extends over 14 amino acids. Per germline, CDR1 SNHLY and CDR2 FYNNEI. Here the CDR3 DNA reads TGTGCCAGCAGCGCCGGGACAGGGGTGGAAAAACTGTTTTTT. Amino acids: CASSAGTGVEKLFF.

The chain couples TRBV5-1 to TRBJ1-2; 8 bases are a match to TRBD1. After removal of 4 bases from V and 8 bases from J, the junction contained 10 bases not matched to a gene. CDR1 and CDR2 from the germline V gene are SGHRS and YFSETQ. The CDR3 is 14 residues long. CDR3 region: CASSLDRAGGGYTF. DNA for the CDR3: TGCGCCAGCAGCCTGGACAGGGCAGGAGGAGGCTACACCTTC.

This chain connects TRBV6-2 or TRBV6-3 to TRBJ2-3; 11 nucleotides agree with TRBD1. The CDR3 loop spans 15 amino acids. Trimming removed 5 bases from V and 3 bases from J; junction bases left unmatched: 4. Germline V gives CDR1 MNHEY, CDR2 SVGEGT. Written as DNA, the CDR3 is TGTGCCAGCAGTCGGGACAGGGGGTTTACAGATACGCAGTATTTT. It yields the protein CASSRDRGFTDTQYF.